The rows below give T cell receptor beta chains drawn from one sample of a study of cytomegalovirus exposure and HLA in healthy donors. Here immunoSEQ multiplex PCR was the method, and the copy in TCRdb shows in-frame clones only, minus some. Among over 100,000 clones, 66% were seen once, and the ten largest hold approximately 1.4%. Sequencing input: PBMCs. The receptor set was obtained from a man between 18 and 35 years old in good health and CMV-seronegative. CDR3s include the opening cysteine and the closing phenylalanine or tryptophan. A D gene is named only where the DNA matches it firmly. For some rows the clone size is stated as once, few or many, or as a class when expanded; others skip it.

>.|TRBJ1-2|.|TRBV30
TGTGCCTGGAGTGTACAGGGTCGTGGTGGCTACACCTTC
CAWSVQGRGGYTF
>.|TRBJ1-1|.|TRBV7-9
TGTGCCAGCAGCTTAGGTTACTTTGAAGCTTTCTTT
CASSLGYFEAFF
>TRBD1|TRBJ2-7|.|TRBV7-2
TGTGCCAGCAGCTCTCAGGGACAGGGGGCGAGTCTCTACGAGCAGTACTTC
CASSSQGQGASLYEQYF
>TRBD1|TRBJ1-2|few|TRBV30
TGTGCCCGATCGACAGGGGGCGTCTATGGCTACACCTTC
CARSTGGVYGYTF
>TRBD1|TRBJ2-6|.|TRBV5-1
TGCGCCAGCAACGAATGGGGGCAGGGGGCAACAGGGGCCAACGTCCTGACTTTC
CASNEWGQGATGANVLTF
>TRBD2|TRBJ2-1|.|TRBV10-3
TGTGCCATCACCCCGGGACTAGCCGCTACCTACAATGAGCAGTTCTTC
CAITPGLAATYNEQFF
>.|TRBJ1-4|.|TRBV6-5
TGTGCCAGCAGCCGCGGGGGGATTCGTGAAAAACTGTTTTTT
CASSRGGIREKLFF
>.|TRBJ2-1|.|TRBV19
TGTGCCAGTAGCGGGAGTTCATTGGGTGAGCAGTTCTTC
CASSGSSLGEQFF
>.|TRBJ2-2|.|TRBV5-1
TGCGCCAGCCATACCACGTCAACTAGTAACACCGGGGAGCTGTTTTTT
CASHTTSTSNTGELFF
>TRBD2|TRBJ2-7|.|TRBV7-6
TGTGCCAGCAGCGCTATCGGGGGGGGTGAATTTAACGAGCAGTACTTC
CASSAIGGGEFNEQYF
>TRBD2|TRBJ2-7|.|TRBV5-4
TGTGCCAGCAGCTTTGGAACTAGCGGGGGGGCGAGTTGGTACGAGCAGTACTTC
CASSFGTSGGASWYEQYF
>.|TRBJ1-2|.|TRBV6-5
TGTGCCAGCAGGCGGGTCTATGGCTACACCTTC
CASRRVYGYTF
>.|TRBJ2-3|.|TRBV4-3
TGCGCCAGCAGCCAAGAAGGGGTGCGGAGCACAGATACGCAGTATTTT
CASSQEGVRSTDTQYF
>.|TRBJ2-2|.|TRBV18
TGTGCCAGCTCACCACGTCTCAACCCCCGACACCAGAACACCGGGGAGCTGTTTTTT
CASSPRLNPRHQNTGELFF
>TRBD2|TRBJ2-7|.|TRBV5-1
TGCGCCAGCAGCTTGATCGAGCGGGGGCTCGGCGAGCAGTACTTC
CASSLIERGLGEQYF
>.|TRBJ1-2|.|TRBV28
TGTGCCAGCGCGAAAGATTTCTATGGCTACACCTTC
CASAKDFYGYTF
>TRBD2|TRBJ2-7|.|TRBV7-2
TGTGCCAGCAGCCATGACGGGCCTAGCGGGAGGTTCTACGAGCAGTACTTC
CASSHDGPSGRFYEQYF
>.|TRBJ1-1|.|TRBV29-1
TGCAGCGTTGCATTGGCGGGCACTGAAGCTTTCTTT
CSVALAGTEAFF
>.|TRBJ2-2|.|TRBV4-3
TGCGCCAGCAGCCAAGATCCCGGGAGGGGGCGAAACGGGGAGCTGTTTTTT
CASSQDPGRGRNGELFF
>TRBD1|TRBJ1-1|few|TRBV6-1
TGTGCCAGCAAGACAGGGTATTCGACAGAAGCTTTCTTT
CASKTGYSTEAFF
>TRBD1|TRBJ1-1|.|TRBV6-5
TGTGCCAGCACCCAACAGGGGAAATTGACTGAAGCTTTCTTT
CASTQQGKLTEAFF